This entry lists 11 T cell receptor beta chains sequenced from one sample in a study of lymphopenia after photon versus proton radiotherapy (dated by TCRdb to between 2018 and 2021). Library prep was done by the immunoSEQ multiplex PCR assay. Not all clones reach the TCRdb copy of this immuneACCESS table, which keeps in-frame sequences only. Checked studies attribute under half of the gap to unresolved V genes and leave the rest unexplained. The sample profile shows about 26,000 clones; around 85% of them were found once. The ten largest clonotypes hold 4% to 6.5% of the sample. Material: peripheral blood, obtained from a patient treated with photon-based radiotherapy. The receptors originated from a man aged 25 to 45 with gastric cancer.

The CDR3 DNA follows: TGTGCCAGCAGGGCTCTATGGAGGCGCCAAGAGCAGTTCTTC. It codes for CASRALWRRQEQFF. The chain couples TRBV11-1 to TRBJ2-1; the D gene is possibly TRBD2 (5 bases). Germline lookup yields CDR1 SGHAT and CDR2 FQDESV (reference sequence). Trimming took 6 bases from V and 10 from J, leaving 19 bases between them. The CDR3 consists of 14 residues.

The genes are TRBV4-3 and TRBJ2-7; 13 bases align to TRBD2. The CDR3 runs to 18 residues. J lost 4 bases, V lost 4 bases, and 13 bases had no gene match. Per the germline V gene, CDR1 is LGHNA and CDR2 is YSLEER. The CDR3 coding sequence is TGCGCCAGCAGCCTCGGGTTGCGACTAGCGGGAGGAAGGTACGAGCAGTACTTC. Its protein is CASSLGLRLAGGRYEQYF.

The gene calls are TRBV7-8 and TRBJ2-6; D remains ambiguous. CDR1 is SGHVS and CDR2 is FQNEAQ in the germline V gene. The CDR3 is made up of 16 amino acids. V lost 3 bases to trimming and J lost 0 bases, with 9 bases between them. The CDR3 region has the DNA TGTGCCAGCAGCTTGTCCTCCGTCTCTGGGGCCAACGTCCTGACTTTC. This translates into CASSLSSVSGANVLTF.

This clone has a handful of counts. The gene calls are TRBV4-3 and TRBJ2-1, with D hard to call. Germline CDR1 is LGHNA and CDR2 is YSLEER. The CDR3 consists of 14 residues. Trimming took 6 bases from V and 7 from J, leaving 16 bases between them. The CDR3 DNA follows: TGCGCCAGCAGTCCCCAGGCCTGGGGAAATGAGCAGTTCTTC. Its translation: CASSPQAWGNEQFF.

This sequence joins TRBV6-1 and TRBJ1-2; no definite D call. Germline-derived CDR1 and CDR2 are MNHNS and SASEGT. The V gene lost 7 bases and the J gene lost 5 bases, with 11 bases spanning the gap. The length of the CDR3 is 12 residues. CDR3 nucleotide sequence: TGTGCCAGCACTATCTGGCAATATGGCTACACCTTC. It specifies CASTIWQYGYTF.

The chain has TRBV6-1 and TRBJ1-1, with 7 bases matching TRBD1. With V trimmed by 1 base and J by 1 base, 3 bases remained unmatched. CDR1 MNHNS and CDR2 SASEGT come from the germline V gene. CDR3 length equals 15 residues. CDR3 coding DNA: TGTGCCAGCAGTGAAGTGACAGGGAGGAACACTGAAGCTTTCTTT. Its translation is CASSEVTGRNTEAFF.

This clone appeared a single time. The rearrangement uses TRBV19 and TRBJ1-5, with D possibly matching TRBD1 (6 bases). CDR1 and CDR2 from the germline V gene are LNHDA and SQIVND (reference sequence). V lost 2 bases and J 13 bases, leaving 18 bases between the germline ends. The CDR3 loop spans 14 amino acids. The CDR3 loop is CASSINAGERDQHF. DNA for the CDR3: TGTGCCAGTAGTATAAATGCAGGGGAGAGGGATCAGCATTTT. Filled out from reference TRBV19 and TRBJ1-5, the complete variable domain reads DGGITQSPKYLFRKEGQNVTLSCEQNLNHDAMYWYRQDPGQGLRLIYYSQIVNDFQKGDIAEGYSVSREKKESFPLTVTSAQKNPTAFYLCASSINAGERDQHFGDGTRLSIL.

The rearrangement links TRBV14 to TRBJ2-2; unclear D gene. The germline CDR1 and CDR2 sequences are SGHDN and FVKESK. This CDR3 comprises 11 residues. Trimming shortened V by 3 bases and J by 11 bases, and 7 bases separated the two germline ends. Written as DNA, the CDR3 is TGTGCCAGCAGCCACCGCCAAGAGCTGTTTTTT. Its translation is CASSHRQELFF.

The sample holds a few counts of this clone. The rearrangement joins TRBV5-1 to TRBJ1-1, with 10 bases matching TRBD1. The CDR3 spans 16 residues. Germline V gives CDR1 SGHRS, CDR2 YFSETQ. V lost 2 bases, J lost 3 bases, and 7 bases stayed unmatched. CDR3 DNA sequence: TGCGCCAGCAGCTTAACTTCCGGGACAGGGGACACTGAAGCTTTCTTT. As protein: CASSLTSGTGDTEAFF.

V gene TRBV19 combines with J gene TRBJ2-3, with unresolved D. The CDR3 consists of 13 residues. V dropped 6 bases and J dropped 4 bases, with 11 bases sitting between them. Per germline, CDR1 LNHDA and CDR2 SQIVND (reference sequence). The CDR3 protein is CASRTDVADTQYF. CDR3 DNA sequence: TGTGCCAGTAGAACGGATGTGGCAGATACGCAGTATTTT.

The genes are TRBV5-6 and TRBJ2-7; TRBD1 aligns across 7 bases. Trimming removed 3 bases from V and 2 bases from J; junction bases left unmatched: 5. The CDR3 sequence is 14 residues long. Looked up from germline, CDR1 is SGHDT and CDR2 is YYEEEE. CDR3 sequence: CASSSTGFTYEQYF. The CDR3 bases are TGTGCCAGCAGCTCGACAGGGTTTACCTACGAGCAGTACTTC.